This T cell receptor beta chain was sequenced in a study of shared clonotypes between healthy human individuals. Whole-study results and caveats: Compared with memory subsets, naive subsets generally had larger estimated richness.

Germline V gives CDR1 SQVTM, CDR2 ANQGSEA. Trimming took off 5 bases at V and 8 bases at J, with 12 bases between the two ends. The CDR3 contains 11 residues. Donation came from healthy HIV-negative adults that had no recent acute infections or vaccinations. Donors, without exception, were Caucasian adults residing in Nashville, Tennessee. CD4+ cells yielded CD45RA+ naive and CD45RA-negative memory subsets. The data were produced by immunoSEQ multiplex PCR, yet TCRdb's version contains in-frame clones alone and is incomplete. The data contain hundreds of thousands of clones, about 97% of them singletons. For this clone: Its antigen is unknown.

Sequenced input: naive CD4+ T cells sorted from blood. Subset: CD45RA+ positively selected. This TCR was sampled from a woman in her twenties or thirties in good health. The chain has TRBV29-1 and TRBJ1-2; the D is unclear. The CDR3 region is CSVTRAGGYTF. DNA of the CDR3: TGCAGCGTTACCCGCGCGGGCGGCTACACCTTC.